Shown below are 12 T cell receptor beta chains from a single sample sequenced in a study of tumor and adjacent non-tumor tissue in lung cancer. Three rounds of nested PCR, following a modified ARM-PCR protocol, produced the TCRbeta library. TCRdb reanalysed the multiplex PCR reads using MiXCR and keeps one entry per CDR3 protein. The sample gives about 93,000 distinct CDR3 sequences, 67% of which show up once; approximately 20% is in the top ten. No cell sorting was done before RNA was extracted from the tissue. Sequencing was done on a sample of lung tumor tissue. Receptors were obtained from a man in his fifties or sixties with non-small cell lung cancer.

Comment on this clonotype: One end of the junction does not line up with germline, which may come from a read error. CDR3 coding DNA: TGTGCCGGCAGTGGGACTAGCGATCAGACGGGTGAGCAGTATTTC. Translating gives CAGSGTSDQTGEQYF. The V call is TRBV6-1, the J call TRBJ2-7, with 10 bases matching TRBD2. CDR1 and CDR2 (germline): MNHNS, SASEGT. This CDR3 comprises 15 residues.

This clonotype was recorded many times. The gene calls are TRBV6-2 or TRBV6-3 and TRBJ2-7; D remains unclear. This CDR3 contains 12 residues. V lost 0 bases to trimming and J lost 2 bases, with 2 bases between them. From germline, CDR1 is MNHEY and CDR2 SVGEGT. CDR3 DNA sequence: TGTGCCAGCAGTTACTCAGCCTACGAGCAGTACTTC. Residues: CASSYSAYEQYF.

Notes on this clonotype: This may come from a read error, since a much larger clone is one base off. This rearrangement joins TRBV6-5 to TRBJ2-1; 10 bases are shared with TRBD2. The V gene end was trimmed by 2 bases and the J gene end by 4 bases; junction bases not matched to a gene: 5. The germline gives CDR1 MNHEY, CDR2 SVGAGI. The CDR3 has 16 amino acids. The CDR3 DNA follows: TGTGCCAGCAGTTACCTAGCGGGAGAAGGGTACAATGAGCAGTTCTTC. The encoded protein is CASSYLAGEGYNEQFF.

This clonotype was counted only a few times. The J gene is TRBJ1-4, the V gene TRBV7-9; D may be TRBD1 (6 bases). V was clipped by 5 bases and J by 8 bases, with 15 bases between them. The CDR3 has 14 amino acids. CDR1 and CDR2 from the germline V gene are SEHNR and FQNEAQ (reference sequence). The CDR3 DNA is TGTGCCAGCAGCCAGAGGCCCAGGGGCGAAAAACTGTTTTTT. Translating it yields CASSQRPRGEKLFF.

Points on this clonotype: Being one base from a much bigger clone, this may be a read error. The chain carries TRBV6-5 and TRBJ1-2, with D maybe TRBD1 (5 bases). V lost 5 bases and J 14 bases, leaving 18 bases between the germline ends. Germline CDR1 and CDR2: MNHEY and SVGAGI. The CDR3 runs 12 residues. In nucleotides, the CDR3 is TGTGCCAGCAGTACGGCAGTGGGGGTTCAGACCTTC. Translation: CASSTAVGVQTF.

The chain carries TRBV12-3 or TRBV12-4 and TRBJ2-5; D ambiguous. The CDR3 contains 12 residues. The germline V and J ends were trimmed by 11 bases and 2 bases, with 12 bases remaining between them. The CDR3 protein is CACTCTQETQYF. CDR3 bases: TGTGCCTGCACCTGTACTCAAGAGACCCAGTACTTC.

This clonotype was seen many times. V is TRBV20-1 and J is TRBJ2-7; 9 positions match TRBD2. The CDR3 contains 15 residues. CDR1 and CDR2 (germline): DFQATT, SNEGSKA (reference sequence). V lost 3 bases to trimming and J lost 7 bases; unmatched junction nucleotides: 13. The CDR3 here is CSASRGNSGSTEQYF. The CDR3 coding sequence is TGCAGTGCTAGCAGGGGGAATAGCGGGAGTACTGAGCAGTACTTC.

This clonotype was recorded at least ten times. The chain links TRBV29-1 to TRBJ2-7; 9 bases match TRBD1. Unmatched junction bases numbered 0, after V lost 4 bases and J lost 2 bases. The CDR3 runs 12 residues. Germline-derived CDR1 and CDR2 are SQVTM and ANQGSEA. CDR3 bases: TGCAGCGTTGGACAGGGGGCCTACGAGCAGTACTTC. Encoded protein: CSVGQGAYEQYF.

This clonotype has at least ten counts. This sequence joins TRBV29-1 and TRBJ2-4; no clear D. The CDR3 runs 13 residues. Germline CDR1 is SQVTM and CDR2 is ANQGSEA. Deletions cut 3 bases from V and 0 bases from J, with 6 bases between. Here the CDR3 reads CSVDTVAKNIQYF. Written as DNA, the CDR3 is TGCAGCGTTGATACCGTAGCCAAAAACATTCAGTACTTC.

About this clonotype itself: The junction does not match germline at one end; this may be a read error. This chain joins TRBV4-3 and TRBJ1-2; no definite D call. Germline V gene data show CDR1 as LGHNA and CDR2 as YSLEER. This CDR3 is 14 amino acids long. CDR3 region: CASSQDPPAKGYTF. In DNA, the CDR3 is TGCGCCAGCAGCCAAGATCCGCCAGCTAAAGGCTACACTTTC.

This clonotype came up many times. CDR3 sequence: CASSYSGGELFF. The CDR3 nucleotides are TGTGCCAGCAGTTACAGTGGCGGGGAGCTGTTTTTT. The chain employs TRBV6-6 and TRBJ2-2; D is uncertain. The V gene lost 2 bases and the J gene lost 7 bases, with 5 bases spanning the gap. Germline-derived CDR1 and CDR2 are MNHNY and SVGAGI (reference sequence). CDR3 length: 12 amino acids.

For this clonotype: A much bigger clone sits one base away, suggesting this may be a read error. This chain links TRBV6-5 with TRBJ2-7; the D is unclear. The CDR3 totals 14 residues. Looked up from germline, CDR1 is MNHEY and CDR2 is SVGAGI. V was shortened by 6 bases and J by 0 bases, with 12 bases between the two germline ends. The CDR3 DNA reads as TGTGCCAGCAGGCGACATGGAAGCTCCTACGAGCAGTACTTC. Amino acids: CASRRHGSSYEQYF.